This passage covers 13 T cell receptor beta chains from one sample sequenced in a study of T cell responses to AZD1222 COVID-19 vaccine. Generated by immunoSEQ multiplex PCR, the TCRdb table keeps only in-frame clones and is missing some. The table shows 99,000 or so clones, with around nine tenths occurring only once. Here the sequenced sample was peripheral blood, taken on day 0 of AZD1222 vaccination. The receptor source for this set is an adult in good health.

V gene TRBV5-1 combines with J gene TRBJ1-1; tentatively, D is TRBD1 (6 bases). Germline V gives CDR1 SGHRS, CDR2 YFSETQ. This CDR3 has 16 amino acids. V was clipped by 6 bases and J by 1 base, with 19 bases between them. CDR3 in DNA: TGCGCCAGCACCCCTCGGCGCGGGGGCAGGAACACTGAAGCTTTCTTT. This translates into CASTPRRGGRNTEAFF.

The genes are TRBV5-1 and TRBJ2-3; the match to TRBD2 covers 8 bases. Germline CDR1 SGHRS, CDR2 YFSETQ. V lost 5 bases and J lost 4; bases outside the gene matches: 6. This CDR3 has 14 residues. CDR3 coding DNA: TGCGCCAGCAGACGGGAGCGGGAGCCAGATACGCAGTATTTT. Amino acids: CASRREREPDTQYF. Drawing the rest from reference TRBV5-1 and TRBJ2-3, the complete variable domain is KAGVTQTPRYLIKTRGQQVTLSCSPISGHRSVSWYQQTPGQGLQFLFEYFSETQRNKGNFPGRFSGRQFSNSRSEMNVSTLELGDSALYLCASRREREPDTQYFGPGTRLTVL.

This chain joins TRBV7-9 and TRBJ1-4, with 7 bases matching TRBD1. Germline loops: CDR1 SEHNR, CDR2 FQNEAQ (reference sequence). The CDR3 sequence is 14 residues long. The ends lost 6 bases at V and 7 bases at J; junction bases unmatched: 8. The CDR3 bases are TGTGCCAGCAGTCAAGGGCGGGACAGTGAAAAACTGTTTTTT. Translation gives CASSQGRDSEKLFF.

The J gene is TRBJ2-2, the V gene TRBV7-6, with D hard to call. Per the germline V gene, CDR1 is SGHVS and CDR2 is FNYEAQ. Trimming took off 3 bases at V and 0 bases at J, with 11 bases between the two ends. The CDR3 totals 16 residues. Here the CDR3 reads CASSFFGSPNTGELFF. The DNA of the CDR3 is TGTGCCAGCAGCTTCTTCGGCAGCCCGAACACCGGGGAGCTGTTTTTT.

The rearrangement joins TRBV28 to TRBJ1-2; 7 nucleotides agree with TRBD1. The germline CDR1 and CDR2 sequences are MDHEN and SYDVKM. This CDR3 is 12 amino acids long. CDR3 nucleotides: TGTGCTACAGACAAGGACAGGCTTCTCTACACCTTC. Translation: CATDKDRLLYTF.

The chain uses TRBV30 and TRBJ1-2; D gene ambiguous. Between the trimmed V and J ends, which lost 4 bases and 7 bases, there was a span of 16 bases. The CDR3 covers 13 residues. CDR1 is GTSNPN and CDR2 is SVGIG in the germline V gene (reference sequence). This CDR3 is CAWKPYEVGGYTF. The CDR3 bases are TGTGCCTGGAAACCTTACGAGGTTGGTGGCTACACCTTC.

The chain couples TRBV29-1 to TRBJ1-2; weak D call: TRBD1 (6 bases). CDR1 is SQVTM and CDR2 is ANQGSEA in the germline V gene. The V end was cut by 5 bases, the J end by 6 bases, with 16 bases between. The CDR3 runs 13 residues. CDR3 protein: CSVSSGGANGYTF. As DNA, the CDR3 is TGCAGCGTTAGCTCCGGGGGCGCGAATGGCTACACCTTC.

This chain joins TRBV6-4 and TRBJ1-6; D uncertain. From germline, CDR1 is MRHNA and CDR2 SNTAGT. Trimming took 2 bases from V and 4 from J, leaving 6 bases between them. The CDR3 length is 14 residues. CDR3 region: CASSDGEYNSPLHF. DNA of the CDR3: TGTGCCAGCAGTGACGGGGAATATAATTCACCCCTCCACTTT.

The chain employs TRBV7-2 and TRBJ2-2; 7 positions match TRBD2. The CDR3 extends over 16 amino acids. Per the germline V gene, CDR1 is SGHTA and CDR2 is FQGNSA. Germline trimming cut 3 bases from V and 1 base from J; bases unmatched to any gene: 5. The CDR3: CASSLNGGENTGELFF. The CDR3 bases are TGTGCCAGCAGCTTGAATGGGGGGGAGAACACCGGGGAGCTGTTTTTT.

The rearrangement links TRBV27 to TRBJ1-1, with 8 bases aligning to TRBD1. Germline values: CDR1 MNHEY, CDR2 SMNVEV (reference sequence). The CDR3 extends over 12 amino acids. J lost 7 bases, V lost 6 bases, and 4 bases had no gene match. The CDR3 bases are TGTGCCAGCAGCCGTACAGGGGGTGAAGCTTTCTTT. It translates to CASSRTGGEAFF.

The chain combines TRBV9 with TRBJ2-2, with D perhaps assigned TRBD1 or TRBD2 (6 bases each). The CDR3 has 17 residues. The germline CDR1 and CDR2 sequences are SGDLS and YYNGEE. Trimming left V 2 bases short and J 0 bases short, with 14 bases between. CDR3 region: CASSVPWGASNTGELFF. CDR3 nucleotides: TGTGCCAGCAGCGTGCCGTGGGGGGCCTCGAACACCGGGGAGCTGTTTTTT.

The genes are TRBV7-9 and TRBJ2-7; a possible D gene is TRBD1 (5 bases). Looked up from germline, CDR1 is SEHNR and CDR2 is FQNEAQ (reference sequence). This CDR3 region has 12 residues. The germline V and J ends were trimmed by 7 bases and 7 bases, with 14 bases remaining between them. Here the CDR3 DNA reads TGTGCCAGCACCAGGGAAGGTCGAGAGCAGTACTTC. Its translation is CASTREGREQYF.

V gene TRBV18 combines with J gene TRBJ2-7, with TRBD1 matching over 12 bases. Per germline, CDR1 KGHSH and CDR2 LQKENI. V was clipped by 3 bases and J by 4 bases; unmatched bases: 4. CDR3 size: 15 residues. CDR3 loop: CASSPGTGGLYEQYF. CDR3 in DNA: TGTGCCAGCTCACCCGGGACAGGGGGCTTGTACGAGCAGTACTTC.